This T cell receptor (beta chain) stems from a study of blood T cell repertoires in COVID-19. On the study more broadly: Donors in the United States, Italy and Spain gave samples during acute or convalescent COVID-19. PBMCs, B-cell-depleted T cells, or T cells were the source of the cDNA or gDNA that made up the material.

This CDR3 region has 16 residues. Germline CDR1 and CDR2: MNHEY and SVGAGI. The ends lost 4 bases at V and 4 bases at J; junction bases unmatched: 6. Repertoires were generated with immunoSEQ multiplex PCR, while TCRdb's copy carries only in-frame clones and drops some. The sample has 130,000 to 150,000 clones, roughly 88% seen once; the top ten hold 1.2%. The TCR was taken from a woman under 40 with acute COVID-19. Sequencing was done on a sample of PBMCs or T cells enriched from blood (not recorded which). The chain recombines TRBV6-5 with TRBJ2-5; 13 bases are a match to TRBD2. This chain's CDR3 is CASSSTSGRARETQYF. The CDR3 nucleotides are TGTGCCAGCAGTTCTACTAGCGGGAGGGCCAGAGAGACCCAGTACTTC.